Sequencing of this TCR beta chain was carried out in a study of blood T cell repertoires in COVID-19. Some clones are missing from TCRdb's copy, which holds only in-frame ones; the method was immunoSEQ multiplex PCR. Here the sample spans over 85,000 clones, 80% to 90% being singletons. V was clipped by 1 base and J by 6 bases, with 12 bases between them. Per the germline V gene, CDR1 is SGHTA and CDR2 is FQGNSA. This CDR3 has 15 residues. The sequencing sample was made of peripheral blood. The sequence came from a woman in her sixties or seventies with acute or convalescent COVID-19. This chain uses TRBV7-2 with TRBJ2-2; D is ambiguous. The CDR3 DNA sequence: TGTGCCAGCAGCTTAGTCCTCTCCCGCGCCGGGGAGCTGTTTTTT. Its protein product is CASSLVLSRAGELFF.